A single sample gave rise to the 8 T cell receptor beta chains below, sequenced in a study of blood T cell repertoires in COVID-19. Libraries were prepared by immunoSEQ multiplex PCR; TCRdb keeps only in-frame clonotypes and omits some of them. The sample shows tens of thousands of clones, more than 65% of them seen only once. Sequencing was performed on peripheral blood. Receptors were obtained from a woman older than 75 with active or convalescent COVID-19.

The CDR3 nucleotides are TGTGCCAGCAGCTTAACTCTAGAGACCCAGTACTTC. This encodes CASSLTLETQYF. This chain links TRBV7-2 with TRBJ2-5; D not certain. Trimming stripped 2 bases from V and 4 bases from J, with 5 bases between. Germline loops: CDR1 SGHTA, CDR2 FQGNSA. The CDR3 is 12 residues long. Combining the CDR3 with reference TRBV7-2 and TRBJ2-5 gives the whole variable domain GAGVSQSPSNKVTEKGKDVELRCDPISGHTALYWYRQSLGQGLEFLIYFQGNSAPDKSGLPSDRFSAERTGGSVSTLTIQRTQQEDSAVYLCASSLTLETQYFGPGTRLLVL.

This clone was seen just once. The chain joins TRBV6-6 to TRBJ2-3, with TRBD2 identical over 11 bases. J gave up 2 bases and V 5 bases, and 9 bases lay outside the gene matches. CDR3 length: 17 residues. From germline, CDR1 is MNHNY and CDR2 SVGAGI (reference sequence). The CDR3 sequence is CASSRERLAGITDTQYF. Here the CDR3 DNA reads TGTGCCAGCAGTCGCGAAAGACTAGCGGGAATCACAGATACGCAGTATTTT.

The V call is TRBV19, the J call TRBJ2-1; D is perhaps TRBD2 (5 bases). CDR1 is LNHDA, CDR2 SQIVND, per germline (reference sequence). The V and J ends lost 3 bases and 2 bases respectively, with 11 bases between them. CDR3 size: 15 residues. In nucleotides, the CDR3 is TGTGCCAGTAGTATTAGGTCGGGGACCTACAATGAGCAGTTCTTC. It translates to CASSIRSGTYNEQFF. The full variable domain, its missing parts supplied by reference TRBV19 and TRBJ2-1, is DGGITQSPKYLFRKEGQNVTLSCEQNLNHDAMYWYRQDPGQGLRLIYYSQIVNDFQKGDIAEGYSVSREKKESFPLTVTSAQKNPTAFYLCASSIRSGTYNEQFFGPGTRLTVL.

The chain is built from TRBV7-9 and TRBJ1-4, with D perhaps TRBD1 (6 bases). Per germline, CDR1 SEHNR and CDR2 FQNEAQ (reference sequence). This CDR3 is built from 17 residues. Trimming stripped 5 bases from V and 4 bases from J, with 20 bases between. CDR3 bases: TGTGCCAGCAGCCCACTACAGGGTTTGGGGTATAATGAAAAACTGTTTTTT. Translated, it gives CASSPLQGLGYNEKLFF.

The chain is built from TRBV6-5 and TRBJ2-7, with 9 bases aligning to TRBD2. V lost 3 bases to trimming and J lost 3 bases; unmatched junction nucleotides: 6. The germline V gene encodes CDR1 MNHEY and CDR2 SVGAGI. The CDR3 sequence is 15 residues long. CDR3 sequence (DNA): TGTGCCAGCAGTTATAGGAGTAGCGGGGGCTACGAGCAGTACTTC. It encodes CASSYRSSGGYEQYF.

The V gene is TRBV5-1, the J gene TRBJ2-2, with D possibly matching TRBD2 (6 bases). V was shortened by 0 bases and J by 0 bases, with 6 bases between the two germline ends. This CDR3 has 15 amino acids. Looked up from germline, CDR1 is SGHRS and CDR2 is YFSETQ. Here the CDR3 reads CASSLGGTNTGELFF. CDR3 in DNA: TGCGCCAGCAGCTTGGGCGGGACGAACACCGGGGAGCTGTTTTTT.

The gene calls are TRBV2 and TRBJ2-2; D is ambiguous. Germline V gene lookup returns CDR1 SNHLY and CDR2 FYNNEI. The CDR3 runs 11 residues. V was pared by 8 bases and J by 3 bases, with 4 bases between. Here the CDR3 reads CASRYTGELFF. Written as DNA, the CDR3 is TGTGCCAGCCGTTACACCGGGGAGCTGTTTTTT.

The V and J genes are TRBV4-1 and TRBJ2-5; the D is unclear. Germline CDR1 and CDR2: MGHRA and YSYEKL. The CDR3 has 13 amino acids. Trimming took 1 base from V and 2 from J, leaving 5 bases between them. CDR3 in DNA: TGCGCCAGCAGCCAAGTTAATCAAGAGACCCAGTACTTC. Protein product: CASSQVNQETQYF.